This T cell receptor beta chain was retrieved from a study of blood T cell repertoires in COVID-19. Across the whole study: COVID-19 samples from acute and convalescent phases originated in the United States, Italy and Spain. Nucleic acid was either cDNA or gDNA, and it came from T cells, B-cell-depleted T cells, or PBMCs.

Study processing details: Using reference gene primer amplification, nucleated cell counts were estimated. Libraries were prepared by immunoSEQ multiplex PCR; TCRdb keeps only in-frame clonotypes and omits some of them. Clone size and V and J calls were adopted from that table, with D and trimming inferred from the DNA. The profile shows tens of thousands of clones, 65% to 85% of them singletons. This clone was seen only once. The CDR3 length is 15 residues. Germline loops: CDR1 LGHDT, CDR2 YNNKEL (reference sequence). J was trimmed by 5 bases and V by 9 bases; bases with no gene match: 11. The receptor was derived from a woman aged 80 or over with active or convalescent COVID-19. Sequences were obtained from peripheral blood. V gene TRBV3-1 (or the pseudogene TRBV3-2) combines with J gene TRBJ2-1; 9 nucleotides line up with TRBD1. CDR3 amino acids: CASNPGQGLNNEQFF. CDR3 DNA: TGTGCCAGTAACCCGGGACAGGGATTGAACAATGAGCAGTTCTTC.